This T cell receptor (beta chain) was observed in a study of blood T cell repertoires in COVID-19. About the research overall: Researchers got acute and convalescent COVID-19 samples from the United States, Italy and Spain. T cells, B-cell-depleted T cells, or PBMCs supplied cDNA or gDNA.

In the study's own analysis: Amplification of reference gene primers provided the estimated nucleated cell counts. The data were produced by immunoSEQ multiplex PCR, yet TCRdb's version contains in-frame clones alone and is incomplete. V, J and clone size are those of that table, while D and trimming were read from the DNA. The sample consists of approximately 22,000 clones, 65% to 85% of them appearing once. This clone came up once. The CDR3 extends over 13 amino acids. Trimming cost V 0 bases and J 9 bases, with 9 bases left between them. Germline-derived CDR1 and CDR2 are MGHRA and YSYEKL. The genes are TRBV4-1 and TRBJ2-4; TRBD2 might be the D (6 bases). The sequence derives from an elderly man with active or convalescent COVID-19. Material: peripheral blood. CDR3 sequence reads: CASSQDWRGIQYF. The CDR3 nucleotides are TGCGCCAGCAGCCAAGATTGGAGGGGCATTCAGTACTTC.